This T cell receptor (beta chain) originates from a study of blood T cell repertoires in COVID-19. The CDR3 extends over 14 amino acids. Germline V gives CDR1 SGHTA, CDR2 FQGTGA. Trimming shortened V by 5 bases and J by 4 bases, and 12 bases separated the two germline ends. Authors' methods: From reference gene primer amplification, estimates of nucleated cell counts were derived. Method: immunoSEQ multiplex PCR; TCRdb's copy keeps in-frame clones and lacks some. D and trimming come from the DNA, and the V and J calls and clone size come from that table. The sample records a few hundred thousand clones, nearly 90% being singletons.

The TCR was taken from a man between 18 and 29 years old with active or convalescent COVID-19. The sequenced sample was peripheral blood. V is TRBV7-3 and J is TRBJ2-1; D uncertain. CDR3 DNA sequence: TGTGCCAGCAGCCCCCGGAGTGGGTACAATGAGCAGTTCTTC. Its translation: CASSPRSGYNEQFF.